Each of the 2 T cell receptor beta chains below was sequenced from the same sample in a study of blood T cells in healthy people across ages. Through a sample-barcoded 5' primer and a J-beta primer mix, a second PCR was run for roughly 7 to 11 cycles. Each CDR3 protein is one row after TCRdb ran MiXCR on the 5' RACE reads. This sample has approximately 600,000 distinct CDR3 sequences, with roughly 53% found just once. Sequencing used blood. The receptors originated from a man in his 60s in good health.

The chain couples TRBV7-2 to TRBJ2-1; 9 bases fit TRBD2. The germline V gene encodes CDR1 SGHTA and CDR2 FQGNSA. Losses at the gene ends were 5 bases for V and 1 base for J; bases not matched to a gene: 6. The CDR3 has 16 amino acids. The CDR3 region has the DNA TGTGCCAGCAGCCCCAGGACTAGCGCTTCCTACAATGAGCAGTTCTTC. This translates into CASSPRTSASYNEQFF.

As regards this clonotype: A much more abundant neighbour one base away suggests this may be a read error. The chain employs TRBV29-1 and TRBJ2-7; D uncertain. TRBJ2-5 explains the end of the DNA better; the J call may be wrong. The CDR3 consists of 11 residues. Germline V gene data show CDR1 as SQVTM and CDR2 as ANQGSEA. The CDR3 protein is CSGDTSQTQYF. DNA for the CDR3: TGCAGCGGTGACACCTCCCAGACCCAGTACTTC.